Listed here are 2 T cell receptor beta chains from one sample, sequenced in a study of early stage breast cancer tumors. The data were produced by immunoSEQ multiplex PCR, yet TCRdb's version contains in-frame clones alone and is incomplete. The sample yields approximately 54,000 clones, around 78% seen once. Sequenced sample: blood. These receptors all stem from a person between 35 and 49 years old with breast cancer.

The table lists this clone with a count of one. The chain combines TRBV4-1 with TRBJ1-5; D not certain. The ends were cut back, 0 bases at V and 4 bases at J, with 10 bases in the middle. Germline-derived CDR1 and CDR2 are MGHRA and YSYEKL. This CDR3 contains 15 residues. The CDR3 sequence is CASSQDWAANQPQHF. For the CDR3, the DNA is TGCGCCAGCAGCCAAGATTGGGCCGCGAATCAGCCCCAGCATTTT.

The rearrangement links TRBV11-2 to TRBJ2-3, with D unresolved. The V gene lost 4 bases and the J gene lost 2 bases, with 7 bases spanning the gap. Germline-derived CDR1 and CDR2 are SGHAT and FQNNGV. The CDR3 covers 13 residues. CDR3 region: CASSSLLTDTQYF. Here the CDR3 DNA reads TGTGCCAGCAGCTCCCTACTCACAGATACGCAGTATTTT.